This T cell receptor (beta chain) was identified during a study of Graves' ophthalmopathy and Graves' hyperthyroidism. Study findings and constraints: Most clonotypes expanded in thyroid above 0.001 frequency were present in blood too.

The junction had 6 bases not matched to a gene; V was cut back by 0 bases and J by 8 bases. This CDR3 has 13 amino acids. Germline V gives CDR1 DFQATT, CDR2 SNEGSKA (reference sequence). This clonotype has just a few counts. Its antigen remains unidentified. Amplifying from RNA transcripts, the study obtained TCR beta CDR3 regions. An opening RT-PCR round employed HTBI primers and preceded a second-round multiplex PCR. One entry per CDR3 protein, called by TCRdb with MiXCR from the multiplex PCR reads. Of 230,000 or so distinct CDR3 sequences in the sample, around 45% were seen once. The chain carries TRBV20-1 and TRBJ1-2; 7 bases agree with TRBD1. Specimen: peripheral blood. The clonotype was recovered from an adult man with Graves' ophthalmopathy. DNA for the CDR3: TGCAGTGCTAGAGATCAGGGGGGATCCGGCTACACCTTC. The encoded protein is CSARDQGGSGYTF.